The T cell receptor beta chain under discussion was sequenced for a study of identical twins. This CDR3 is 15 amino acids long. Germline V CDR1 and CDR2: SGHDT, YYEEEE. The germline V and J ends were trimmed by 1 base and 1 base, with 11 bases remaining between them. TCRdb redid the calling of the 5' RACE reads with MiXCR, one entry per CDR3 protein. The table shows more than 600,000 distinct CDR3 sequences, with 18% occurring only once. This clonotype turned up a few times. The data were also submitted as part of a second study, on T cells expressing NK-cell markers.

The receptor was derived from a woman under 30 in good health. The specimen was PBMCs. This chain uses TRBV5-6 with TRBJ1-2; the D gene is possibly TRBD1 (5 bases). CDR3: CASSLRAGHNYGYTF. Written as DNA, the CDR3 is TGTGCCAGCAGCTTGAGGGCAGGGCATAACTATGGCTACACCTTC.